This T cell receptor (beta chain) was profiled in a study of T cell clonality in common variable immunodeficiency. Whole-study results and caveats: TCRbeta clonality was increased in CVID versus healthy controls. Common variable immunodeficiency TCR beta sequences reportedly had fewer deletions and N-nucleotide insertions.

Generated by immunoSEQ multiplex PCR, the TCRdb table keeps only in-frame clones and is missing some. Sampling found 15,000 to 25,000 clones, none seen once. The CVID group had approximately 14 females and around 29 males, mean age roughly 40. Blood samples were heparinized, 5 to 8 ml per donor. J gave up 5 bases and V 7 bases, and 16 bases lay outside the gene matches. Germline CDR1 reads GTSNPN; CDR2 reads SVGIG (reference sequence). This CDR3 has 15 residues. The table lists this clone with many counts. Antigen unknown. The read terminates 3 residues before the CDR3 end, so the remaining end is supplied by the germline J gene.

The sample consisted of peripheral blood mononuclear cells. The origin of this receptor is a human donor with common variable immunodeficiency. V usage is TRBV30 and J usage is TRBJ1-2; 7 bases align to TRBD1. The part of the CDR3 DNA that was read is TGTGCCTATACAAGACCGGGACAGAGGGGGTATGGC. Translated: CAYTRPGQRGYG. The entire CDR3 is CAYTRPGQRGYGYTF.